This T cell receptor (beta chain) stems from a study of long-term antiretroviral therapy in people with HIV. Overall study results and limits: HIV repertoires spanned narrower CDR3 length ranges than controls.

The CDR3 is made up of 16 amino acids. Per the germline V gene, CDR1 is SGDLS and CDR2 is YYNGEE. V shed 5 bases and J shed 0 bases, with 16 bases lying between them. Notes on this clone: Its antigen is unidentified.

immunoSEQ v3.0 was run at survey level. Produced via immunoSEQ multiplex PCR; TCRdb's table is partial and in-frame only. The sample has tens of thousands of clones, about 80% seen once. This chain uses TRBV9 with TRBJ2-3, with unresolved D. This sample comprised unsorted PBMCs, obtained 0.5 years before starting antiretroviral therapy. The clonotype comes from a man aged 35 to 55 with HIV. CDR3 in DNA: TGTGCCAGCAGGCGATCCCTACTTGCTAGCACAGATACGCAGTATTTT. The encoded protein is CASRRSLLASTDTQYF.